The rows below give T cell receptor beta chains drawn from one sample of a study of identical twins. TCRdb itself ran the 5' RACE reads through MiXCR, one entry per CDR3 protein. The sample lists some 1,600,000 distinct CDR3 sequences, less than 35% occurring once. The sequencing sample was made of cord blood. These receptors originate from a newborn girl in good health. CDR3s include the opening cysteine and the closing phenylalanine or tryptophan. The D gene is left open where the match is weak. Not every row has a clone size; where given, it reads once, few, many or a size class.

d_gene	abundance	j_gene	v_gene	CDR3nt	CDR3aa
.	few	TRBJ2-3	TRBV18	TGTGCCAGCTCACCACCCTACAGGGAAACAGATACGCAGTATTTT	CASSPPYRETDTQYF
TRBD1	many	TRBJ2-1	TRBV7-2	TGTGCCAGCAGTTCTGGGACAGGGAGGTACAATGAGCAGTTCTTC	CASSSGTGRYNEQFF
TRBD1	few	TRBJ1-6	TRBV20-1	TGCAGTGCAGACAGGGGGGGAGTAAATTCACCCCTCCACTTT	CSADRGGVNSPLHF
TRBD1	.	TRBJ2-7	TRBV28	TGTGCCAGCAGTCCAACGACAGGGTGGAGCTCCTACGAGCAGTACTTC	CASSPTTGWSSYEQYF
.	.	TRBJ2-5	TRBV10-3	TGTGCCATCAGTGAAGGTCAGAGGTGGGAGACCCAGTACTTC	CAISEGQRWETQYF
.	.	TRBJ2-7	TRBV14	TGTGCCAGCAGCCAAGATCCTCAGGGGCGCTACGAGCAGTACTTC	CASSQDPQGRYEQYF
TRBD2	few	TRBJ2-1	TRBV9	TGTGCCAGCAGCGTAGTTTCCCGGCTAGCGGGATGGGATGAGCAGTTCTTC	CASSVVSRLAGWDEQFF
.	.	TRBJ2-7	TRBV5-5	TGTGCCAGCAGCTTGGTTCCGGCGACCAAGATGTGGCAGTACTTC	CASSLVPATKMWQYF
TRBD2	.	TRBJ2-1	TRBV5-8	TGTGCCAGCAGCGCCGGGCTAGCGGCTAACAATGAGCAGTTCTTC	CASSAGLAANNEQFF
.	.	TRBJ1-1	TRBV6-5	TGTGCCAGCAGTCCTCCAGGAGGGATTACTGAAGCTTTCTTT	CASSPPGGITEAFF
.	many	TRBJ1-2	TRBV7-9	TGTGCCAGCAGCTTTAACAGGGTTGGCTACACCTTC	CASSFNRVGYTF
.	.	TRBJ1-2	TRBV7-2	TGTGCCAGCAGCTTAGGTGTCGGGTTAGGGGATGGCTACACCTTC	CASSLGVGLGDGYTF
.	many	TRBJ2-7	TRBV24-1	TGTGCCACCATCGGTTATGCCTCAGGATACGAGCAGTACTTC	CATIGYASGYEQYF
.	.	TRBJ2-3	TRBV27	TGTGCCAGCAGTCCCGCTGACACAGATACGCAGTATTTT	CASSPADTDTQYF
.	.	TRBJ2-7	TRBV4-2	TGTGCCAGCAGCCAAGATTCAGCGGGGTTCCAGGGGGAGCAGTACTTC	CASSQDSAGFQGEQYF
TRBD1	.	TRBJ2-7	TRBV2	TGTGCCAGCAGCCCTAGTCCCGGGACAGGTGACGAGCAGTACTTC	CASSPSPGTGDEQYF
.	.	TRBJ2-1	TRBV4-2	TGTGCCAGCAGCCAAGACTGGGGGGAATCGGGCGAGCAGTTCTTC	CASSQDWGESGEQFF
TRBD1	.	TRBJ2-7	TRBV4-2	TGTGCCAGCAGCACTCGACAGGGTTTCTACAATGAGCAGTACTTC	CASSTRQGFYNEQYF
.	.	TRBJ2-1	TRBV27	TGTGCCAGCAGTTGGTCACAGGGCTACAATGAGCAGTTCTTC	CASSWSQGYNEQFF
.	.	TRBJ2-4	TRBV12-3/TRBV12-4	TGTGCCAGCAGTTCACGTGGGGTTGGTCAAAACATTCTGTACTTC	CASSSRGVGQNILYF
TRBD1	few	TRBJ2-7	TRBV29-1	TGCAGCGTTGCAGGGGGAACCTACAATGAGCAGTACTTC	CSVAGGTYNEQYF
.	few	TRBJ2-1	TRBV9	TGTGCCAGCAGCGTAGAAGTCCACGGCGCCTACAATGAGCAGTTCTTC	CASSVEVHGAYNEQFF
.	.	TRBJ2-1	TRBV11-2	TGTGCCAGCAGCTCCTTTAACAGGGAGAATGAGCAGTTCTTC	CASSSFNRENEQFF
.	few	TRBJ2-6	TRBV4-1	TGCGCCAGCAGCCGGTGGGGGGTAGGGGCCAACGTCCTGACTTTC	CASSRWGVGANVLTF
.	.	TRBJ2-7	TRBV20-1	TGCAGTGCTATTAGCGGCGCTTCCTACAATGAGCAGTACTTC	CSAISGASYNEQYF
.	.	TRBJ1-2	TRBV2	TGTGCCAGCAGCCCCCAGGGGACTTGGGATGGCTACACCTTC	CASSPQGTWDGYTF
.	few	TRBJ2-7	TRBV2	TGTGCCACCGAGTTGGGGGGCTCCTACGAGCAGTACTTC	CATELGGSYEQYF
.	many	TRBJ2-2	TRBV27	TGTGCCAGCAGTTTAGGACGGACCGGGGAGCTGTTTTTT	CASSLGRTGELFF
.	few	TRBJ1-2	TRBV5-1	TGCGCCAGCAGCCCAACTACACAGGGAAGCTACACCTTC	CASSPTTQGSYTF
TRBD2	.	TRBJ2-1	TRBV4-1	TGCGCCAGCAGCCAACCTACTAGCGGGAGACGCTATGAGCAGTTCTTC	CASSQPTSGRRYEQFF
.	.	TRBJ1-1	TRBV20-1	TGCAGTGCCCACAGAACATTCACTGAAGCTTTCTTT	CSAHRTFTEAFF
.	few	TRBJ2-7	TRBV10-3	TGTGCCATCAGCGGGTCTCCCAACGACGAGCAGTACTTC	CAISGSPNDEQYF
.	few	TRBJ2-3	TRBV7-2	TGTGCCAGCAGCTTAGTCTTCTCGGAGGGGGAGACAGATACGCAGTATTTT	CASSLVFSEGETDTQYF
.	few	TRBJ2-2	TRBV6-1	TGTGCCAGCAGGGCTCGGACAGTTAACACCGGGGAGCTGTTTTTT	CASRARTVNTGELFF
.	.	TRBJ2-3	TRBV21-1	TGTGCCAGCAGCAGGACTAGCGGGGGGACCACAGATACGCAGTATTTT	CASSRTSGGTTDTQYF
TRBD2	.	TRBJ2-5	TRBV5-1	TGCGCCAGCAGCTATCGACTAGCGGGGGGCCGGTACCAAGAGACCCAGTACTTC	CASSYRLAGGRYQETQYF
TRBD1	.	TRBJ1-2	TRBV5-6	TGTGCCAGCAGCTTGATTGGTGCAGGGGGCTATGGCTACACCTTC	CASSLIGAGGYGYTF
.	.	TRBJ2-7	TRBV6-1	TGTGCCAGCAGTGAAATAAGGGTCAGCCACGAGCAGTACTTC	CASSEIRVSHEQYF
.	.	TRBJ1-1	TRBV24-1	TGTGCCACCAGAAAGTCGTCCGTTCTAATGAGCACTGAAGCTTTCTTT	CATRKSSVLMSTEAFF
.	.	TRBJ2-4	TRBV7-9	TGTGCCAGCAGCAAGGGGATAGGACAGTCCAAAAACATTCAGTACTTC	CASSKGIGQSKNIQYF
TRBD1	few	TRBJ1-2	TRBV20-1	TGCAGTGCAGGGGACAGACGTAACTATGGCTACACCTTC	CSAGDRRNYGYTF
.	.	TRBJ1-4	TRBV28	TGTGCCAGCAGGACACCGTCGGTCGGGTCTAATGAAAAACTGTTTTTT	CASRTPSVGSNEKLFF
.	few	TRBJ1-6	TRBV5-1	TGCGCCAGCAGAAACTCTCTGGGACCTTATAATTCACCCCTCCACTTT	CASRNSLGPYNSPLHF
TRBD2	few	TRBJ2-3	TRBV5-5	TGTGCCAGCAGCTTGAGGTTTTATAGCGGGGCGAAAGATACGCAGTATTTT	CASSLRFYSGAKDTQYF
.	.	TRBJ2-1	TRBV20-1	TGCAGTGCTAGGGGAGCGGGCAGCTCCTACAATGAGCAGTTCTTC	CSARGAGSSYNEQFF
.	.	TRBJ1-2	TRBV20-1	TGCAGTGCTAGAGCTCGGGACATTTTTTTAGGCTACACCTTC	CSARARDIFLGYTF
TRBD2	.	TRBJ2-3	TRBV6-1	TGTGCCAGCAGTGATCTAGCGGGCTTAAGCACAGATACGCAGTATTTT	CASSDLAGLSTDTQYF
.	few	TRBJ1-4	TRBV20-1	TGCAGTGCTCAAGACGGGTCTGTGGGTGAAAAACTGTTTTTT	CSAQDGSVGEKLFF
.	.	TRBJ2-2	TRBV9	TGTGCCAGCAGCGTAAGAGTTTTCGGGGAGCTGTTTTTT	CASSVRVFGELFF
TRBD1	many	TRBJ1-6	TRBV12-3/TRBV12-4	TGTGCCAGCGGACAGGGTACTAATTCACCCCTCCACTTT	CASGQGTNSPLHF
TRBD2	.	TRBJ2-1	TRBV12-3/TRBV12-4	TGTGCCAGCAGTTATCGCGGGGGGTCTATCTACAATGAGCAGTTCTTC	CASSYRGGSIYNEQFF
TRBD1	few	TRBJ1-2	TRBV3-1	TGTGCCAGCAGCCCCGAAATCAGGGGGGGCTACACCTTC	CASSPEIRGGYTF
TRBD1	.	TRBJ1-2	TRBV5-1	TGCGCCAGCAGCTTTCAGGGACAGGGACTTGGCTACACCTTC	CASSFQGQGLGYTF
.	.	TRBJ2-7	TRBV3-1	TGTGCCAGCAGCCCCGAGGGCGGAGTATTCACCTACGAGCAGTACTTC	CASSPEGGVFTYEQYF
.	.	TRBJ2-1	TRBV24-1	TGTGCCACCAGTGGGTCGGGCTCCTACAATGAGCAGTTCTTC	CATSGSGSYNEQFF